The rows below give T cell receptor beta chains drawn from one sample of a study of human T cells and chemical hapten exposure. From the RACE reads, TCRdb called clonotypes with MiXCR, one entry per CDR3 protein. The sample holds roughly 120,000 distinct CDR3 sequences, roughly 14% seen once. Sequences were derived from whole blood, sampled in connection with sensitization to the hapten diphenylcyclopropenone (DPC). The receptors were sampled from a woman between 18 and 29 years old with alopecia areata. Some clones in this sample may be carry-over from other donors' samples. The conserved cysteine and the conserved F or W are not part of the CDR3 here.

V gene | CDR3 length | CDR3 protein
TRBV28 | 13 | ASRTDRGRTYEQY
TRBV6-2/TRBV6-3 | 11 | ASSYRATGELF
TRBV6-5 | 12 | ASRLTGPNTEAF
TRBV7-2 | 14 | ASTPRTGQSSYEQY
TRBV9 | 14 | ASSGGSGGSTDTQY
TRBV7-8 | 13 | ASSLMRGDSYEQY
TRBV6-5 | 11 | ASSFSDRAGYT
TRBV5-5 | 12 | ASSLVPVNSPLH
TRBV7-2 | 11 | ASSPGWGGGYT
TRBV20-1 | 13 | SARVAAVSTDTQY
TRBV15 | 13 | ATTGLAGYNSPLH
TRBV7-9 | 10 | ASSLRPYEQY
TRBV6-1 | 11 | ASRVTVLYEQY
TRBV20-1 | 12 | SATPGANLHEQY
TRBV27 | 13 | ASSLSSGGSAEAF
TRBV3-1 | 13 | ASSQLWGVDNEQF
TRBV6-2/TRBV6-3 | 14 | ASSYPDRVFGQPQH
TRBV19 | 11 | ASTETDTDTQY
TRBV13 | 12 | ASRSWGQDTEAF
TRBV11-3 | 10 | ASKQGTGELF
TRBV5-1 | 14 | ASSLEHRGLRNEQF
TRBV2 | 11 | ASSEVENYGYT
TRBV7-2 | 17 | ASSFRDRRLLPNTGELF
TRBV6-4 | 12 | ASSDGQSTGELF
TRBV27 | 13 | ASRDASSYNSPLH
TRBV6-2/TRBV6-3 | 13 | ASSSPGTSRNEQF
TRBV25-1 | 15 | ASSATGDHSGANVLT
TRBV12-3/TRBV12-4 | 16 | ASTLKFSGNSPYSEQF
TRBV6-6 | 16 | ASSSSSGGAAAKNIQY
TRBV6-5 | 10 | ASSQTSLEQY
TRBV28 | 13 | ASSLWEAAGYEQY
TRBV7-9 | 14 | ASSANVREGNEKLF
TRBV11-3 | 11 | ASSYRGGDTQY
TRBV5-1 | 13 | ASSPGQRGKETQY
TRBV7-6 | 11 | ASSLAEREEQF
TRBV6-6 | 15 | ASSFLLQGRNNSPLH
TRBV6-2/TRBV6-3 | 14 | ASRNNRDKDDYGYT
TRBV9 | 11 | ASSALMQGEAF
TRBV29-1 | 9 | SVERGGGYT
TRBV12-3/TRBV12-4 | 10 | ASSSTGSTQY
TRBV13 | 11 | ASSRRGADTQY
TRBV20-1 | 10 | SAGGTAEKLF
TRBV18 | 13 | ASSPAATTNEKLF
TRBV20-1 | 14 | SARDFSGRGDYGYT
TRBV7-6 | 12 | ASSLSTDSYEQY
TRBV7-2 | 12 | ASSYSPNTGELF
TRBV4-3 | 16 | ASSQDLPGLAGAEEQY
TRBV7-9 | 10 | ASSSVSIEQY
TRBV20-1 | 12 | SARGLAGDNEQF
TRBV14 | 14 | ASSPGISGPQETQY
TRBV12-5 | 13 | ASGLVREDTGELF
TRBV19 | 13 | ASSSGAGSTDTQY
TRBV29-1 | 14 | SVEGADRDSYNEQF
TRBV30 | 8 | AWRDYEQY
TRBV4-3 | 15 | ASSQDTASGTGGIQY
TRBV10-3 | 13 | AISEDWGSGNTIY